These 30 T cell receptor beta chains originate from one sample sequenced in a study of PD-1 blockade in classical Hodgkin lymphoma (TCRdb year 2020). The time point label for this specimen denotes: cycle 4 day 1 (C4D1), after more than five weeks of nivolumab. Every trial patient had relapsed following autologous stem cell transplantation, and prior brentuximab vedotin exposure was what differed among cohorts A, B and C. Magnetic negative selection with a Miltenyi CD4+ T cell isolation kit was used to purify CD4+ T cells from thawed PBMCs. The method behind the library was the immunoSEQ multiplex PCR assay. TCRdb re-hosts the immuneACCESS table, in-frame sequences only. Its copies lack some clones; in the studies checked, an unresolved V gene accounts for under half of them, and the cause for the rest is not known. This sample gives around 37,000 clones in total; 92% of them show up just once. Roughly 0.3% of the sample comes from the top ten.

The sample here was CD4+ T cells from blood, taken before the fourth cycle of nivolumab. Receptor source: a human donor with classical Hodgkin lymphoma.

The chain carries TRBV5-1 and TRBJ2-7; D perhaps matches TRBD2 (5 bases). The V gene's germline CDR1 is SGHRS and CDR2 YFSETQ. Trimming shortened V by 3 bases and J by 7 bases, and 20 bases separated the two germline ends. The CDR3 spans 15 residues. CDR3 loop: CASSYFLDGLGEQYF. The CDR3 DNA sequence: TGCGCCAGCAGCTATTTCCTCGACGGACTGGGGGAGCAGTACTTC.

The chain couples TRBV7-2 to TRBJ2-7; a possible D gene is TRBD2 (7 bases). This CDR3 is 14 amino acids long. V lost 7 bases, J lost 7 bases, and 20 bases lay in between. Per the germline V gene, CDR1 is SGHTA and CDR2 is FQGNSA. CDR3 region: CASNDAGAYREQYF. CDR3 in DNA: TGTGCCAGCAATGATGCGGGGGCCTATCGGGAGCAGTACTTC.

This clone was recorded a few times. This chain connects TRBV2 to TRBJ1-2, with D unresolved. Trimming took 0 bases from V and 8 from J, leaving 7 bases between them. Per the germline V gene, CDR1 is SNHLY and CDR2 is FYNNEI. This CDR3 region has 12 residues. In DNA form, the CDR3 reads TGTGCCAGCAGTGAAGCGGCGCGGGGCTACACCTTC. Its translation is CASSEAARGYTF.

The rearrangement uses TRBV28 and TRBJ1-2; a weak D match, TRBD1 (5 bases). CDR3 length: 13 residues. Germline CDR1 is MDHEN and CDR2 is SYDVKM. Trimming left V 10 bases short and J 4 bases short, with 16 bases between. The chain's CDR3 is CATPLRGGYGYTF. CDR3 bases: TGTGCCACTCCCCTCCGGGGGGGCTATGGCTACACCTTC.

About this clone: Other DNA sequences in the sample encode the same CDR3. The rearrangement joins TRBV2 to TRBJ2-7; D is unresolved. This CDR3 region has 12 residues. Germline lookup yields CDR1 SNHLY and CDR2 FYNNEI. Trimming stripped 6 bases from V and 0 bases from J, with 6 bases between. In DNA, the CDR3 is TGTGCCAGCAGCGGATACTCCTACGAGCAGTACTTC. This sequence encodes CASSGYSYEQYF.

The chain couples TRBV18 to TRBJ2-4; D remains unclear. Looked up from germline, CDR1 is KGHSH and CDR2 is LQKENI. CDR3 length: 12 residues. The germline V and J ends were trimmed by 0 bases and 5 bases, with 2 bases remaining between them. CDR3: CASSPPENIQYF. In nucleotides, the CDR3 is TGTGCCAGCTCACCACCGGAAAACATTCAGTACTTC.

V and J are TRBV10-3 and TRBJ2-1; 8 nucleotides agree with TRBD1. This CDR3 region has 20 residues. The V gene end was trimmed by 6 bases and the J gene end by 5 bases; junction bases not matched to a gene: 24. Germline-derived CDR1 and CDR2 are ENHRY and SYGVKD. The CDR3: CAIRSSTGDILGHVDNEQFF. In DNA form, the CDR3 reads TGTGCCATCAGAAGTTCGACAGGGGACATCTTGGGACACGTAGACAATGAGCAGTTCTTC.

The genes are TRBV6-4 and TRBJ2-2; a possible D gene is TRBD2 (5 bases). Per the germline V gene, CDR1 is MRHNA and CDR2 is SNTAGT. This CDR3 contains 14 residues. V lost 2 bases to trimming and J lost 4 bases, with 8 bases between them. The CDR3 is CASSDLAFTGELFF. CDR3 DNA: TGTGCCAGCAGTGACCTAGCCTTCACCGGGGAGCTGTTTTTT.

The V call is TRBV7-8, the J call TRBJ1-4; tentatively, D is TRBD1 (6 bases). CDR1 and CDR2 (germline): SGHVS, FQNEAQ. The V end was cut by 5 bases, the J end by 5 bases, with 9 bases between. This CDR3 has 13 residues. The CDR3 sequence is CASSADRNEKLFF. The DNA for the CDR3 is TGTGCCAGCAGCGCGGACAGAAATGAAAAACTGTTTTTT.

The chain couples TRBV6-5 to TRBJ2-7, with D possibly being TRBD1 or TRBD2 (5 bases each). CDR3 length: 13 amino acids. CDR1 is MNHEY, CDR2 SVGAGI, per germline. V gave up 7 bases and J gave up 6 bases, with 16 bases separating them. CDR3 sequence: CASTRDPSGEQYF. The CDR3 DNA reads TGTGCCAGCACCCGGGACCCCTCGGGCGAGCAGTACTTC.

The V and J genes are TRBV30 and TRBJ1-2; perhaps TRBD1 as D (5 bases). CDR1 and CDR2 from the germline V gene are GTSNPN and SVGIG (reference sequence). The length of the CDR3 is 13 residues. The V gene lost 4 bases and the J gene lost 5 bases, with 14 bases spanning the gap. The CDR3 bases are TGTGCCTGGAACCCCCCAGGGTCTTATGGCTACACCTTC. Translation gives CAWNPPGSYGYTF.

Concerning this clone itself: The same CDR3 arises from other DNA sequences in this sample as well. This chain connects TRBV27 to TRBJ2-1; no definite D call. Germline V gene lookup returns CDR1 MNHEY and CDR2 SMNVEV (reference sequence). Trimming removed 0 bases at V and 0 bases at J, with 6 bases between. The CDR3 runs 15 residues. CDR3 nucleotide sequence: TGTGCCAGCAGTTTATCAGGGCTCTCCTACAATGAGCAGTTCTTC. It specifies CASSLSGLSYNEQFF.

The rearrangement joins TRBV30 to TRBJ2-1; D ambiguous. Trimming shortened V by 6 bases and J by 4 bases, and 10 bases separated the two germline ends. Per the germline V gene, CDR1 is GTSNPN and CDR2 is SVGIG (reference sequence). CDR3 length: 12 amino acids. In DNA form, the CDR3 reads TGTGCCTGCCAGGCAGATTACAATGAGCAGTTCTTC. Amino acids: CACQADYNEQFF.

This sequence joins TRBV10-1 and TRBJ2-1; TRBD2 matches at 12 bases. Germline assignment: CDR1 WNHNN and CDR2 SYGVQD (reference sequence). V lost 2 bases, J lost 8 bases, and 10 bases stayed unmatched. The length of the CDR3 is 17 residues. CDR3 in DNA: TGCGCCAGCAGTGAGATAGTCCCGGGACTAGCGGGTTATGAGCAGTTCTTC. This sequence encodes CASSEIVPGLAGYEQFF.

This chain uses TRBV28 with TRBJ1-1; TRBD1 aligns across 12 bases. This CDR3 is 17 amino acids long. The V gene's germline CDR1 is MDHEN and CDR2 SYDVKM. The junction had 11 bases not matched to a gene; V was cut back by 9 bases and J by 0 bases. The CDR3 sequence is CASPGTGGHSMNTEAFF. CDR3 nucleotide sequence: TGTGCCAGTCCCGGGACAGGGGGCCATTCCATGAACACTGAAGCTTTCTTT.

The chain combines TRBV9 with TRBJ2-2, with 11 bases fitting TRBD2. V lost 4 bases to trimming and J lost 1 base; unmatched junction nucleotides: 12. This CDR3 comprises 19 residues. Germline V gene lookup returns CDR1 SGDLS and CDR2 YYNGEE. CDR3 sequence reads: CASSRKRGLAELNTGELFF. DNA of the CDR3: TGTGCCAGCAGCCGAAAGAGGGGACTAGCGGAATTGAACACCGGGGAGCTGTTTTTT.

Only a few counts were recorded for this clone. V and J are TRBV5-1 and TRBJ1-1; TRBD1 might be the D (5 bases). Germline loops: CDR1 SGHRS, CDR2 YFSETQ. The CDR3 extends over 13 amino acids. With 0 bases removed from V and 3 bases from J, the gap between germline ends came to 6 bases. The CDR3 region is CASSLVRDTEAFF. The CDR3 nucleotides read TGCGCCAGCAGCTTGGTCAGGGACACTGAAGCTTTCTTT.

The J gene is TRBJ2-5, the V gene TRBV10-1; no firm D call. V was pared by 0 bases and J by 2 bases, with 10 bases between. This CDR3 spans 15 amino acids. Per germline, CDR1 WNHNN and CDR2 SYGVQD (reference sequence). CDR3 nucleotide sequence: TGCGCCAGCAGTGAGTCCGGCAGAAAACAAGAGACCCAGTACTTC. Its translation is CASSESGRKQETQYF.

The chain employs TRBV15 and TRBJ2-7; TRBD2 matches 11 bases. The junction had 2 bases not matched to a gene; V was cut back by 1 base and J by 6 bases. The CDR3 loop spans 14 amino acids. Germline V CDR1 and CDR2: LNHNV, YYDKDF (reference sequence). CDR3 in amino acids: CATSRGGLAGEQYF. Written as DNA, the CDR3 is TGTGCCACCAGCAGAGGCGGACTAGCGGGCGAGCAGTACTTC.

In its sample, this clone was seen a few times. The chain couples TRBV2 to TRBJ1-2; D is uncertain. The CDR3 consists of 9 residues. Germline CDR1 and CDR2: SNHLY and FYNNEI. V was shortened by 9 bases and J by 6 bases, with 5 bases between the two germline ends. CDR3 coding DNA: TGTGCCAGGAGAGATGGCTACACCTTC. Its translation is CARRDGYTF.

This clone has just one count. This rearrangement joins TRBV28 to TRBJ1-1, with D perhaps TRBD1 (5 bases). The CDR3 has 13 amino acids. The V end lost 7 bases, the J end lost 4 bases, and 13 bases lay between the germline ends. CDR1 MDHEN and CDR2 SYDVKM come from the germline V gene. In DNA form, the CDR3 reads TGTGCCAGCACCGCAGGGAGGGTCACTGAAGCTTTCTTT. This gives the protein CASTAGRVTEAFF.

This chain's CDR3 is CASSQAAGREAFF. CDR3 DNA: TGTGCCAGCAGCCAAGCGGCGGGCAGGGAAGCTTTCTTT. The J gene is TRBJ1-1, the V gene TRBV4-2; no clear D gene. V gave up 1 base and J gave up 8 bases, with 11 bases separating them. Germline-derived CDR1 and CDR2 are LGHNA and YNFKEQ. CDR3 length: 13 amino acids.

There are a few counts of this clone. The chain joins TRBV6-1 to TRBJ1-4; D unclear. The V and J ends lost 6 bases and 1 base respectively, with 9 bases between them. CDR1 is MNHNS, CDR2 SASEGT, per germline. The CDR3 sequence is 14 residues long. CDR3 residues: CASRDGGTNEKLFF. CDR3 nucleotides: TGTGCCAGCAGAGACGGTGGAACTAATGAAAAACTGTTTTTT.

The chain employs TRBV6-1 and TRBJ2-7; the D is unclear. Trimming shortened V by 5 bases and J by 3 bases, and 17 bases separated the two germline ends. The CDR3 has 15 residues. The germline gives CDR1 MNHNS, CDR2 SASEGT. CDR3 coding DNA: TGTGCCAGCAGTTTGGACCCGACCATTAGCTACGAGCAGTACTTC. It codes for CASSLDPTISYEQYF.

This clone has a handful of counts. The chain is built from TRBV2 and TRBJ1-5, with D unclear. The germline V gene encodes CDR1 SNHLY and CDR2 FYNNEI. V was shortened by 6 bases and J by 3 bases, with 15 bases between the two germline ends. This CDR3 spans 15 amino acids. CDR3 DNA sequence: TGTGCCAGCAGCTCTGAGTTTAGGGACAATCAGCCCCAGCATTTT. Its protein product is CASSSEFRDNQPQHF.

The chain combines TRBV5-1 with TRBJ2-3, with TRBD2 identical over 7 bases. The CDR3 is 16 amino acids. CDR1 SGHRS and CDR2 YFSETQ come from the germline V gene. The trim removed 0 bases at V and 3 bases at J, leaving 7 bases unmatched. Written as DNA, the CDR3 is TGCGCCAGCAGCTTGGTGGCGGGAGTTAGAACAGATACGCAGTATTTT. It translates to CASSLVAGVRTDTQYF. Full variable domain (outside the CDR3, taken from reference TRBV5-1 and TRBJ2-3): KAGVTQTPRYLIKTRGQQVTLSCSPISGHRSVSWYQQTPGQGLQFLFEYFSETQRNKGNFPGRFSGRQFSNSRSEMNVSTLELGDSALYLCASSLVAGVRTDTQYFGPGTRLTVL.

Comments on this clone: The junction departs from the called germline gene at one end, perhaps through a read error. V usage is TRBV7-7 and J usage is TRBJ2-2, with 15 positions matching TRBD2. This CDR3 region has 17 residues. The germline V gene has CDR1 SSHAT and CDR2 FNYEAQ (reference sequence). The CDR3 spells CASSLGLAGGFPGELFF. The CDR3, as DNA: TGTGCTAGCAGCCTGGGACTAGCGGGAGGATTCCCCGGGGAGCTGTTTTTT.

J is TRBJ1-2 and V is TRBV7-8; the D gene is possibly TRBD1 (5 bases). Looked up from germline, CDR1 is SGHVS and CDR2 is FQNEAQ. The CDR3 has 12 residues. Between the trimmed V and J ends, which lost 5 bases and 7 bases, there was a span of 11 bases. CDR3 sequence (DNA): TGTGCCAGCAGCCCAAACGGGGGTGGCTACACCTTC. This codes for CASSPNGGGYTF.

This clone was detected once. The rearrangement joins TRBV12-5 to TRBJ2-7; possibly TRBD2 for D (5 bases). V was clipped by 3 bases and J by 1 base, with 7 bases between them. The CDR3 length is 13 residues. The germline CDR1 and CDR2 sequences are LGHNT and FRNRAP. The CDR3 protein is CASGLAASYEQYF. The DNA for the CDR3 is TGTGCTAGTGGTTTAGCGGCGTCCTACGAGCAGTACTTC.

CDR3 region: CASSHRVFDSGANVLTF. CDR3 sequence (DNA): TGCGCCAGCAGCCACAGGGTCTTTGACTCTGGGGCCAACGTCCTGACTTTC. J is TRBJ2-6 and V is TRBV5-1; possibly TRBD1 for D (6 bases). The CDR3 totals 17 residues. Trimming stripped 4 bases from V and 0 bases from J, with 14 bases between. Looked up from germline, CDR1 is SGHRS and CDR2 is YFSETQ.